The 22 T cell receptor beta chains below all came from one sample that was sequenced in a study of cytomegalovirus exposure and HLA in healthy donors. Primers included in the PCR were 60 Vbeta and 13 Jbeta primers. Assay: immunoSEQ multiplex PCR; the TCRdb copy retains only in-frame clones and omits some. The table includes about 93,000 clones, roughly 79% detected once. Sequenced material: PBMCs. The source of these receptors is a man under 40 in good health and CMV-seronegative.

The genes are TRBV15 and TRBJ1-1, with a possible D match to TRBD1 (5 bases). The germline gives CDR1 LNHNV, CDR2 YYDKDF (reference sequence). V was shortened by 8 bases and J by 3 bases, with 16 bases between the two germline ends. The CDR3 is 14 residues long. The CDR3 region has the DNA TGTGCCACCTTTAAGACAGTCGCGGACACTGAAGCTTTCTTT. It specifies CATFKTVADTEAFF.

This clone was seen a few times. The V call is TRBV19, the J call TRBJ2-3, with a tentative D call TRBD1 (6 bases). The CDR3 runs to 13 residues. The V end was cut by 3 bases, the J end by 5 bases, with 9 bases between. Germline V lookup: CDR1 LNHDA, CDR2 SQIVND (reference sequence). This chain's CDR3 is CASSMGAGDTQYF. The CDR3 DNA sequence: TGTGCCAGTAGTATGGGGGCCGGAGATACGCAGTATTTT. Together with reference TRBV19 and TRBJ2-3, the CDR3 gives the full variable domain: DGGITQSPKYLFRKEGQNVTLSCEQNLNHDAMYWYRQDPGQGLRLIYYSQIVNDFQKGDIAEGYSVSREKKESFPLTVTSAQKNPTAFYLCASSMGAGDTQYFGPGTRLTVL.

The chain recombines TRBV6-5 with TRBJ2-5; D is perhaps TRBD2 (5 bases). The V gene lost 0 bases and the J gene lost 5 bases, with 16 bases spanning the gap. Germline CDR1 is MNHEY and CDR2 is SVGAGI. The CDR3 covers 16 residues. The CDR3 bases are TGTGCCAGCAGTTACTCGGAGGCTGGCGTTCGGGAGACCCAGTACTTC. Amino acids: CASSYSEAGVRETQYF.

The chain employs TRBV5-1 and TRBJ2-1; 8 positions agree with TRBD1. The CDR3 spans 15 residues. V shed 4 bases, J shed 9 bases, and the junction held 12 bases outside the gene matches. Germline V gene lookup returns CDR1 SGHRS and CDR2 YFSETQ. DNA for the CDR3: TGCGCCAGCAGCGATCTTCGGACAGGGCGGAGTGAGCAGTTCTTC. Translating gives CASSDLRTGRSEQFF.

This chain joins TRBV6-1 and TRBJ2-7; no definite D call. V shed 4 bases and J shed 6 bases, with 13 bases lying between them. This CDR3 is built from 13 residues. Looked up from germline, CDR1 is MNHNS and CDR2 is SASEGT. In DNA, the CDR3 is TGTGCCAGCAGTGGGTTATCTACGAGCGAGCAGTACTTC. This sequence encodes CASSGLSTSEQYF.

This CDR3 is CASSSGNRGQETQYF. DNA of the CDR3: TGTGCCAGCAGCTCCGGCAACCGGGGACAAGAGACCCAGTACTTC. The rearrangement links TRBV5-8 to TRBJ2-5; weak D call: TRBD2 (5 bases). There are 15 residues in the CDR3. CDR1 and CDR2 from the germline V gene are SGHTS and YDEGEE. Trimming shortened V by 3 bases and J by 2 bases, and 14 bases separated the two germline ends. The full variable domain, rest sourced from reference TRBV5-8 and TRBJ2-5, is EAGVTQSPTHLIKTRGQQATLRCSPISGHTSVYWYQQALGLGLQFLLWYDEGEERNRGNFPPRFSGRQFPNYSSELNVNALELEDSALYLCASSSGNRGQETQYFGPGTRLLVL.

This chain joins TRBV16 and TRBJ2-2, with D possibly being TRBD1 (5 bases). The CDR3 loop spans 15 amino acids. V was clipped by 4 bases and J by 4 bases, with 13 bases between them. Looked up from germline, CDR1 is KGHSY and CDR2 is FQNENV. The CDR3 coding sequence is TGTGCCAGCAGCCCTACGGCAGGGCTCACCGGGGAGCTGTTTTTT. Its translation is CASSPTAGLTGELFF.

J is TRBJ2-5 and V is TRBV27; D uncertain. The V end lost 5 bases, the J end lost 8 bases, and 18 bases lay between the germline ends. Germline V gene lookup returns CDR1 MNHEY and CDR2 SMNVEV (reference sequence). The CDR3 spans 14 residues. This CDR3 is CASSLAPRLATQYF. As DNA, the CDR3 is TGTGCCAGCAGTCTCGCGCCCAGACTGGCAACCCAGTACTTC.

The V gene is TRBV6-5, the J gene TRBJ2-1; D gene uncertain. Germline CDR1 MNHEY, CDR2 SVGAGI. V gave up 5 bases and J gave up 3 bases, with 11 bases separating them. CDR3 length equals 14 residues. DNA for the CDR3: TGTGCCAGCAGTGGCCGTACGAACTACAATGAGCAGTTCTTC. This sequence encodes CASSGRTNYNEQFF.

About this clone: Compared with germline, one end of the junction differs, possibly owing to a read error. This sequence joins TRBV7-9 and TRBJ1-1; possibly TRBD1 for D (5 bases). Germline loops: CDR1 SEHNR, CDR2 FQNEAQ (reference sequence). This CDR3 spans 13 amino acids. The CDR3 spells CSSSQDRDTEAFF. The DNA of the CDR3 is TGTTCCAGCAGTCAAGACAGAGACACTGAAGCTTTCTTT.

The chain is built from TRBV6-6 and TRBJ2-7; D is possibly TRBD1 (6 bases). The CDR3 is made up of 12 amino acids. Germline CDR1 reads MNHNY; CDR2 reads SVGAGI (reference sequence). The V end lost 6 bases, the J end lost 4 bases, and 10 bases lay between the germline ends. The CDR3 reads CASSLTGYEQYF. DNA of the CDR3: TGTGCCAGCAGCCTAACAGGGTACGAGCAGTACTTC.

The rearrangement uses TRBV29-1 and TRBJ2-3, with 8 bases lining up with TRBD1. Germline V lookup: CDR1 SQVTM, CDR2 ANQGSEA. This CDR3 has 12 amino acids. V lost 7 bases, J lost 6 bases, and 6 bases stayed unmatched. CDR3 coding DNA: TGCAGCGCGAAGCAGGGGGCTGATACGCAGTATTTT. It is translated as CSAKQGADTQYF.

The chain couples TRBV7-6 to TRBJ2-5, with 8 bases lining up with TRBD2. The germline gives CDR1 SGHVS, CDR2 FNYEAQ. The trim removed 0 bases at V and 2 bases at J, leaving 5 bases unmatched. CDR3 length: 16 amino acids. The CDR3 nucleotides are TGTGCCAGCAGCTTAGCGAGTACTAGCGGACAAGAGACCCAGTACTTC. It is translated as CASSLASTSGQETQYF.

The chain has TRBV29-1 and TRBJ1-4; 7 nucleotides align to TRBD1. The V and J ends lost 7 bases and 4 bases, in that order; junction bases with no gene match: 3. The germline CDR1 and CDR2 sequences are SQVTM and ANQGSEA. The CDR3 consists of 12 residues. The CDR3 coding sequence is TGCAGCGGGGGACAGCTTAATGAAAAACTGTTTTTT. It translates to CSGGQLNEKLFF.

The rearrangement joins TRBV9 to TRBJ1-2, with TRBD1 matching over 7 bases. V was pared by 2 bases and J by 0 bases, with 7 bases of the junction left unmatched. The germline V gene encodes CDR1 SGDLS and CDR2 YYNGEE. The CDR3 is made up of 16 amino acids. The CDR3 nucleotides read TGTGCCAGCAGCGTCCGGACAGGACCTACTAACTATGGCTACACCTTC. Protein: CASSVRTGPTNYGYTF. The full variable domain, with the rest looked up from reference TRBV9 and TRBJ1-2, is DSGVTQTPKHLITATGQRVTLRCSPRSGDLSVYWYQQSLDQGLQFLIQYYNGEERAKGNILERFSAQQFPDLHSELNLSSLELGDSALYFCASSVRTGPTNYGYTFGSGTRLTVV.

The chain uses TRBV2 and TRBJ2-1, with D possibly being TRBD1 (6 bases). Germline values: CDR1 SNHLY, CDR2 FYNNEI. The CDR3 has 15 residues. V lost 4 bases and J 3 bases, leaving 13 bases between the germline ends. CDR3 in amino acids: CASSVLGQNYNEQFF. CDR3 nucleotides: TGTGCCAGCAGTGTTCTGGGACAAAACTACAATGAGCAGTTCTTC. Supplemented by reference TRBV2 and TRBJ2-1, the full variable domain reads EPEVTQTPSHQVTQMGQEVILRCVPISNHLYFYWYRQILGQKVEFLVSFYNNEISEKSEIFDDQFSVERPDGSNFTLKIRSTKLEDSAMYFCASSVLGQNYNEQFFGPGTRLTVL.

CDR3 DNA: TGTGCCAGCAGCCAGGGACAGGGCATGGGAAAACTGTTTTTT. As protein: CASSQGQGMGKLFF. This chain connects TRBV13 to TRBJ1-4; TRBD1 matches 9 bases. CDR1 is PRHDT, CDR2 FYEKMQ, per germline (reference sequence). V dropped 5 bases and J dropped 10; count of bases not matched to a gene: 8. This CDR3 contains 14 residues.

The chain is built from TRBV6-5 and TRBJ2-5; TRBD2 matches 14 bases. The tail of the sequence fits TRBJ2-7 better, so the J call may be wrong. Germline CDR1 MNHEY, CDR2 SVGAGI. The CDR3 is 15 residues long. The CDR3 sequence is CASKGTSGGEYEQYF. CDR3 in DNA: TGTGCCAGCAAAGGGACTAGCGGGGGAGAGTACGAGCAGTACTTC.

The J gene is TRBJ1-1, the V gene TRBV6-5; no definite D call. V was trimmed by 11 bases and J by 1 base, leaving 14 bases between them. This CDR3 contains 13 residues. Germline values: CDR1 MNHEY, CDR2 SVGAGI. The CDR3, as DNA: TGTGCCGCCCTATCAAACCCGAACACTGAAGCTTTCTTT. Encoded protein: CAALSNPNTEAFF.

This clone was counted a few times. The chain carries TRBV4-1 and TRBJ1-1; no clear D. CDR3 size: 15 residues. The germline CDR1 and CDR2 sequences are MGHRA and YSYEKL. The V end was cut by 0 bases, the J end by 1 base, with 9 bases between. The CDR3 is CASSQDTQWNTEAFF. CDR3 bases: TGCGCCAGCAGCCAAGATACCCAGTGGAACACTGAAGCTTTCTTT.

The CDR3 DNA follows: TGCAGCGTTGAGGACAGGGGGGTCTATGGCTACACCTTC. As protein: CSVEDRGVYGYTF. This chain joins TRBV29-1 and TRBJ1-2; the match to TRBD1 covers 10 bases. Unmatched junction bases numbered 2, after V lost 3 bases and J lost 4 bases. The CDR3 consists of 13 residues. The germline V gene encodes CDR1 SQVTM and CDR2 ANQGSEA.

The chain has TRBV7-3 and TRBJ2-1; D might be TRBD2 (6 bases). V lost 5 bases and J 8 bases, leaving 25 bases between the germline ends. The CDR3 runs to 17 residues. Germline CDR1 and CDR2: SGHTA and FQGTGA. The CDR3 sequence: CASSRPHRGQGGDEQFF. The CDR3, as DNA: TGTGCCAGCAGCAGACCTCATCGAGGGCAGGGCGGGGATGAGCAGTTCTTC.